The entry below describes one T cell receptor beta chain. The multiple sclerosis controls were treatment-naive patients, and their relapsing-remitting disease was stable or active. Negative isolation yielded the CD8+ and CD4+ T cells, while FACS enriched the TEMRA cells. This entry is derived from a study of CD8 T cells in Susac syndrome. V dropped 6 bases and J dropped 7; count of bases not matched to a gene: 7. This CDR3 region has 15 residues. Random hexamers served to reverse transcribe roughly 0.5 to 1 ug RNA. immunoSEQ multiplex PCR amplified TCR beta CDR3 across 54 Vbeta, 13 Jbeta. TCRdb reprocessed the immunoSEQ multiplex PCR reads with MiXCR, giving one entry per CDR3 protein. The sample holds 300,000 or so distinct CDR3 sequences, 92% seen once.

V gene TRBV12-3 or TRBV12-4 combines with J gene TRBJ2-1, with 12 bases identical to TRBD2. This clonotype originated in a human donor with multiple sclerosis. Input material: CD4+ T cells from PBMCs. This CDR3 reads CASRQLAGGANEQFF. The CDR3 DNA follows: TGTGCCAGCAGACAACTAGCGGGGGGTGCGAATGAGCAGTTCTTC.